A single sample gave rise to the 4 T cell receptor beta chains below, sequenced in a study of tissue T cells after allogeneic stem cell transplantation. Here immunoSEQ multiplex PCR was the method, and the copy in TCRdb shows in-frame clones only, minus some. The top ten clones hold approximately 0.7% of a sample with 40,000 to 60,000 clones, less than 75% of them seen once. Source material: sorted cells pooled from one or two spleens. These receptors originate from a pool of C57BL/6 mice in good health.

Concerning this clone itself: All gene names here are mouse names. The read gets to within 1 residue of the CDR3 end, and the germline J gene fills in the rest. The rearrangement joins TRBV1 to TRBJ2-7; 10 bases line up with TRBD2. The CDR3 has 14 residues. Germline V gene lookup returns CDR1 NSQYPW and CDR2 LRSPGD (reference sequence). The ends lost 2 bases at V and 4 bases at J; junction bases unmatched: 2. Partial CDR3 DNA: TGCACCTGCAGTGCAAACTGGGGGGGGTATGAACAGTAC. It yields the protein CTCSANWGGYEQY. The full-length CDR3 reads as CTCSANWGGYEQYF.

To note about this clone: Any gene name here is a mouse gene name. Read coverage stops 1 residue before the CDR3 terminus; the germline J gene supplies the remainder. The gene calls are TRBV13-3 and TRBJ2-5, with TRBD2 matching over 8 bases. In germline, CDR1 is NNHDY, CDR2 SYVADS. With V trimmed by 3 bases and J by 2 bases, 2 bases remained unmatched. This CDR3 spans 14 amino acids. The CDR3 sequence is CASSGTGFQDTQYF. Incomplete CDR3 DNA: TGTGCCAGCAGTGGGACTGGGTTCCAAGACACCCAGTAC.

Details on this clone: The germline and genes are mouse ones. Coverage ceases 1 residue before the CDR3 finishes, and the germline J gene fills in the end. V gene TRBV20 combines with J gene TRBJ1-4; the D is unclear. CDR3 size: 13 residues. The V gene's germline CDR1 is GFQATS and CDR2 STVNSAI. Trimming removed 2 bases at V and 0 bases at J, with 4 bases between. The sequenced part of the CDR3 DNA is TGTGGTGCTAGGACAGTTTCCAACGAAAGATTATTT. Amino acid sequence: CGARTVSNERLF. The CDR3 in full is CGARTVSNERLFF.

This clone was detected a few times. Any gene name here is a mouse gene name. From the germline J gene comes the end of the CDR3, since the read stops 1 residue before it. J is TRBJ2-7 and V is TRBV5; the match to TRBD1 covers 9 bases. The length of the CDR3 is 15 residues. Germline V lookup: CDR1 LGHNA, CDR2 YNLKQL (reference sequence). Unmatched junction bases numbered 2, after V lost 0 bases and J lost 2 bases. This CDR3 is CASSQEWDRAYEQYF. The sequenced part of the CDR3 DNA is TGTGCCAGCAGCCAAGAATGGGACAGGGCCTATGAACAGTAC.